These T cell receptor beta chains were read from a single sample in a study of blood T cell repertoires in COVID-19. Data came from immunoSEQ multiplex PCR; TCRdb stores just in-frame clones and leaves some out. The data contain nearly 350,000 clones, roughly 90% of them singletons. The sequencing input was PBMCs or T cells enriched from blood (not recorded which). Receptors were obtained from a woman under 40 who had recovered from COVID-19. Each CDR3 is given with its conserved first and last residue. Fields, in order: J gene, D gene, clone size, V gene, CDR3 DNA, CDR3 protein. The D gene is left open where the match is weak. Size is omitted from some rows. Given values are once, few, many or a class for expanded clones.

TRBJ2-2,TRBD1,-,TRBV19,TGTGCCAGTAGTATGGGACAGGGCGCGAACACCGGGGAGCTGTTTTTT,CASSMGQGANTGELFF
TRBJ1-4,-,-,TRBV19,TGTGCCAGTAAGGCGGGGGACACTCGTGAAAAACTGTTTTTT,CASKAGDTREKLFF
TRBJ1-2,-,-,TRBV24-1,TGTGCCACCAGTGGGGGCAAAAACTATGGCTACACCTTC,CATSGGKNYGYTF
TRBJ2-3,-,-,TRBV3-1/TRBV3-2,TGTGCCAGCAGCCAAGATCAGGGGATGCCCACAGATACGCAGTATTTT,CASSQDQGMPTDTQYF
TRBJ1-2,-,-,TRBV29-1,TGCAGCGTTGAAGAGGTCAGCTATGGCTACACCTTC,CSVEEVSYGYTF
TRBJ2-3,TRBD2,-,TRBV9,TGTGCCAGCAGCGAAGCGGGGGGGAGTGGAGATACGCAGTATTTT,CASSEAGGSGDTQYF
TRBJ1-6,TRBD1,-,TRBV11-2,TGTGCCAGCAGACGACCAGGGGGCGATAATTCACCCCTCCACTTT,CASRRPGGDNSPLHF
TRBJ2-7,-,-,TRBV7-9,TGTGCCAGCAGCTTAGACTTCTACGAGCAGTACTTC,CASSLDFYEQYF
TRBJ2-2,TRBD2,-,TRBV19,TGTGCCAGTAGTTGGACTAGCGGGGGGACCGGGGAGCTGTTTTTT,CASSWTSGGTGELFF
TRBJ2-3,-,-,TRBV10-1,TGCGCCAGCCGCCGGCGCAGGGTGAGGACAGATACGCAGTATTTT,CASRRRRVRTDTQYF
TRBJ2-4,-,-,TRBV28,TGTGCCAGCAGTTTATCGGAACTAGTGGTCAAAAACATTCAGTACTTC,CASSLSELVVKNIQYF
TRBJ1-1,TRBD1,many,TRBV18,TGTGCCAGCTCACCACCGACAGGGGTCACTGAAGCTTTCTTT,CASSPPTGVTEAFF
TRBJ1-1,-,-,TRBV6-5,TGTGCCAGCCGTCTGGCTCGGGATGGGGCTGAAGCTTTCTTT,CASRLARDGAEAFF
TRBJ1-5,-,-,TRBV15,TGTGCCACCAGCAGAGATGCGGGCAGGCGAAGCAATCAGCCCCAGCATTTT,CATSRDAGRRSNQPQHF